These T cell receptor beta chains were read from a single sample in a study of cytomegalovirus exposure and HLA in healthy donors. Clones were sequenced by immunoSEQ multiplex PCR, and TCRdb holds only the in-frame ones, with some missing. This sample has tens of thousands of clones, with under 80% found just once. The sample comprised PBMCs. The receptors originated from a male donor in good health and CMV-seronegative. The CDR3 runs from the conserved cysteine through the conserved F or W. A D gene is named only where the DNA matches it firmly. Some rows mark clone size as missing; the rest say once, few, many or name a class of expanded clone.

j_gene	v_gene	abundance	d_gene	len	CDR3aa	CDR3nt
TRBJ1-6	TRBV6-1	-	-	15	CASSEDGGDNSPLHF	TGTGCCAGCAGTGAAGATGGGGGGGATAATTCACCCCTCCACTTT
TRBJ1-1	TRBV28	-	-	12	CASSLLASEAFF	TGTGCCAGCAGTTTATTAGCGTCTGAAGCTTTCTTT
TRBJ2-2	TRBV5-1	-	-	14	CASSVPPGTGELFF	TGCGCCAGCAGCGTCCCCCCAGGTACCGGGGAGCTGTTTTTT
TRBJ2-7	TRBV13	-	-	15	CASSLEQGSSYEQYF	TGTGCCAGCAGCTTAGAACAGGGTTCTTCCTACGAGCAGTACTTC
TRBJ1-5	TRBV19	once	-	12	CASSFRDQPQHF	TGTGCCAGTAGTTTCAGGGATCAGCCCCAGCATTTT
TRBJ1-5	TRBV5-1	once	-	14	CASSLGWGDQPQHF	TGCGCCAGCAGCTTGGGGTGGGGGGATCAGCCCCAGCATTTT
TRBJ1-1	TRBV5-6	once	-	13	CASSIGGNTEAFF	TGTGCCAGCAGCATAGGGGGAAACACTGAAGCTTTCTTT
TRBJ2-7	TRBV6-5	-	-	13	CASSYTLGYEQYF	TGTGCCAGCAGTTACACCCTCGGCTACGAGCAGTACTTC
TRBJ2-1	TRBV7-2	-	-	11	CASSSYPEQFF	TGTGCCAGCAGCTCCTACCCTGAGCAGTTCTTC
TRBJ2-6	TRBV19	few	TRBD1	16	CASTIDRAAGANVLTF	TGTGCCAGTACCATCGACAGGGCGGCTGGGGCCAACGTCCTGACTTTC
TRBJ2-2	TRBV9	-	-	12	CASSVRTGELFF	TGTGCCAGCAGCGTCCGCACCGGGGAGCTGTTTTTT
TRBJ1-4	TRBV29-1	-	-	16	CSVQRDSTGTNEKLFF	TGCAGCGTCCAACGCGACTCGACGGGAACTAATGAAAAACTGTTTTTT
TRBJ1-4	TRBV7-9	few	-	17	CASRPALGRTTNEKLFF	TGTGCCAGCAGGCCCGCCTTGGGCCGAACAACTAATGAAAAACTGTTTTTT
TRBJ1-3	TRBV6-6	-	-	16	CATRGRGHSSGNTIYF	TGTGCCACCCGAGGGCGAGGGCACTCATCTGGAAACACCATATATTTT
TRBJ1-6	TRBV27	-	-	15	CASRQGISYNSPLHF	TGTGCCAGCAGGCAGGGGATCTCCTATAATTCACCCCTCCACTTT
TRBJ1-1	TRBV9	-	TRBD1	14	CASSARQGMAEAFF	TGTGCCAGCAGCGCTAGACAGGGGATGGCTGAAGCTTTCTTT
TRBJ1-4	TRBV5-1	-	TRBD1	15	CASSVGTGLNEKLFF	TGCGCCAGCAGCGTAGGGACAGGGCTAAATGAAAAACTGTTTTTT
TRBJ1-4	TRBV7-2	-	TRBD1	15	CASSFRDRAIKKLFF	TGTGCCAGCAGCTTCCGGGACAGGGCAATTAAAAAACTGTTTTTT
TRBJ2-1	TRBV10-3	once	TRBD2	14	CAISPGGGHNEQFF	TGTGCCATCAGTCCCGGCGGGGGACACAATGAGCAGTTCTTC
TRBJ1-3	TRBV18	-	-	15	CASSPGTFSGNTIYF	TGTGCCAGCTCCCCCGGGACTTTTAGTGGAAACACCATATATTTT
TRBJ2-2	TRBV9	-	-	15	CASSVSPVLSGELFF	TGTGCCAGCAGCGTATCCCCGGTTTTGTCCGGGGAGCTGTTTTTT
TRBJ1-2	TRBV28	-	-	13	CASRPGPNYGYTF	TGTGCCAGCAGGCCGGGTCCTAACTATGGCTACACCTTC
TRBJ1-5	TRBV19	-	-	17	CASSIDRSSWSNQPQHF	TGTGCCAGTAGTATAGATCGAAGCTCTTGGAGCAATCAGCCCCAGCATTTT
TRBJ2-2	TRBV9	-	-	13	CASSPNPVGELFF	TGTGCCAGCAGCCCTAACCCGGTTGGGGAGCTGTTTTTT
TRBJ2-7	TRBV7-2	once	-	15	CASSLLASPNYEQYF	TGTGCCAGCAGCTTACTGGCATCTCCGAACTACGAGCAGTACTTC
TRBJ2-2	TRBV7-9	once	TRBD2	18	CSSSSLIGRGGNTGELFF	TGTTCCAGCAGCTCCCTGATCGGGCGGGGGGGAAACACCGGGGAGCTGTTTTTT
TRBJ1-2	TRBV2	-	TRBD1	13	CASSGRLGTVLQF	TGTGCCAGCAGTGGAAGATTAGGGACAGTGTTACAATTC
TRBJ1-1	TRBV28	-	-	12	CASKPVNTEAFF	TGTGCCAGCAAACCGGTGAACACTGAAGCTTTCTTT
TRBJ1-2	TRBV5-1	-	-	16	CASSLEGSKGLGGYTF	TGCGCCAGCAGCTTGGAAGGTAGCAAGGGGCTCGGCGGCTACACCTTC
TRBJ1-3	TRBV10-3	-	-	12	CAIRGGGNTIYF	TGTGCCATCCGTGGAGGGGGAAACACCATATATTTT
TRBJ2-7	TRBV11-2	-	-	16	CASSFLKDRSSYEQYF	TGTGCCAGCAGCTTTCTCAAGGACAGAAGCTCCTACGAGCAGTACTTC
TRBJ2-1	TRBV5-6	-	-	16	CASTAQAGRSYNEQFF	TGTGCCAGCACGGCACAGGCGGGAAGATCCTACAATGAGCAGTTCTTC
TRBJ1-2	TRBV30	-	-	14	CAWSPPGNGYGYTF	TGTGCCTGGAGTCCACCAGGGAACGGGTATGGCTACACCTTC
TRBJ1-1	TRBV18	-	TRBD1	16	CASSRDRGTSNTEAFF	TGTGCCAGCTCACGGGACAGGGGAACGTCAAACACTGAGGCTTTCTTT
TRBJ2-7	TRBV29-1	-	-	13	CSLSQGLGSEQYF	TGCAGCTTGTCACAGGGCCTCGGATCCGAGCAGTACTTC
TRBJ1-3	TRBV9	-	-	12	CASSAQRDTIYF	TGTGCCAGCAGCGCTCAGAGGGACACCATATATTTT
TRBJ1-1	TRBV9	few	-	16	CASSDRLQGGNTEAFF	TGTGCCAGCAGCGATAGACTCCAGGGTGGCAACACTGAAGCTTTCTTT
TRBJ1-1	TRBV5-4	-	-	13	CASSVDRNTEAFF	TGTGCCAGCAGCGTCGACAGGAACACTGAAGCTTTCTTT
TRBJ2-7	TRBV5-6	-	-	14	CASSLDWSSYEQYF	TGTGCCAGCAGCTTGGACTGGAGCTCCTACGAGCAGTACTTC
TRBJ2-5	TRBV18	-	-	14	CASSPEILQETQYF	TGTGCCAGCTCACCCGAAATACTACAAGAGACCCAGTACTTC
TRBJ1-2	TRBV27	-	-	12	CASAYRAYGYTF	TGTGCCAGCGCTTATAGAGCCTATGGCTACACCTTC
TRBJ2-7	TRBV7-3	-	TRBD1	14	CASSPGQGFDEQYF	TGTGCCAGCAGTCCCGGACAGGGCTTCGACGAGCAGTACTTC
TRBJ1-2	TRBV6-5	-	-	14	CASSGLTESYGYTF	TGTGCCAGCAGCGGTCTTACAGAGTCCTATGGCTACACCTTC
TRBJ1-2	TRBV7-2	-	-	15	CASTLWGGSDYGYTF	TGTGCCAGCACCTTATGGGGAGGCTCGGACTATGGCTACACCTTC
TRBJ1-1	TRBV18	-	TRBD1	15	CASSDQGAVNTEAFF	TGTGCCAGCTCAGATCAGGGGGCGGTGAACACTGAAGCTTTCTTT
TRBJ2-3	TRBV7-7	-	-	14	CASSPTRLTDTQYF	TGTGCTAGCAGCCCCACACGCCTCACAGATACGCAGTATTTT
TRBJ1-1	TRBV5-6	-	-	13	CASSRKGGTEAFF	TGTGCCAGCAGTCGTAAGGGGGGGACTGAAGCTTTCTTT
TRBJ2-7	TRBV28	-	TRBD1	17	CASLTSMDRVLPYEQYF	TGTGCCAGCCTTACCTCCATGGACAGGGTCTTGCCCTACGAGCAGTACTTC
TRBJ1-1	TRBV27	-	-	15	CASSLGSRPNTEAFF	TGTGCCAGCAGTTTAGGTTCCAGGCCCAACACTGAAGCTTTCTTT
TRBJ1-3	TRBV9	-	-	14	CASSLTGSGNTIYF	TGTGCCAGCAGCCTGACAGGCTCTGGAAACACCATATATTTT
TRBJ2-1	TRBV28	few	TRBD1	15	CASRPDRGAYNEQFF	TGTGCCAGCAGACCCGACAGGGGGGCCTACAATGAGCAGTTCTTC
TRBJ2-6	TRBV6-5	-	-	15	CASSYQASGANGLTF	TGTGCCAGCAGTTACCAGGCCTCTGGGGCCAACGGCCTGACTTTC
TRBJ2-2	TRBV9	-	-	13	CASSRQNTGELFF	TGTGCCAGCAGCAGACAGAACACCGGGGAGCTGTTTTTT
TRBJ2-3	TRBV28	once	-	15	CASSQGTASTDTQYF	TGTGCCAGCAGTCAGGGGACCGCTAGCACAGATACGCAGTATTTT
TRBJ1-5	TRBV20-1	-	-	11	CSVYDSKTQHF	TGCAGTGTTTATGACTCAAAGACCCAGCATTTT
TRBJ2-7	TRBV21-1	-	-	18	CASSKANRQGAITYEQYF	TGTGCCAGCAGCAAAGCTAATCGCCAGGGGGCGATAACCTACGAGCAGTACTTC
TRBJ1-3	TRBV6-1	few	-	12	CASSLSGNTIYF	TGTGCCAGCAGCCTCTCTGGAAACACCATATATTTT
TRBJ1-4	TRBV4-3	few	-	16	CASSQNGGSTNEKLFF	TGCGCCAGCAGCCAAAACGGGGGGTCCACTAATGAAAAACTGTTTTTT
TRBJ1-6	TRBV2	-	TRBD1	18	CASDPGQGFSSYNSPLHF	TGTGCCAGCGACCCGGGACAGGGTTTCAGCTCCTATAATTCACCCCTCCACTTT
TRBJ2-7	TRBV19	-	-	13	CASSIGLHYEQYF	TGTGCCAGTAGTATCGGACTCCACTACGAGCAGTACTTC